This T cell receptor (beta chain) was sequenced in a study of blood T cell repertoires in COVID-19 (TCRdb year 2020). Background for the entire study: Collaborator samples came from the United States, Italy and Spain and covered acute and convalescent phases of COVID-19. The material from the prospective study consisted of cDNA or gDNA derived from T cells, B-cell-depleted T cells, or PBMCs. The dataset comprised deeply sampled blood TCRbeta repertoires from subjects exposed to, actively infected with, or recovered from COVID-19. A freely available public database, intended as a resource for researchers studying the immune response to SARS-CoV-2, is where the repertoires were released. The samples were drawn from the first 160 participants of the ongoing ImmuneRACE study and from more than 1,000 subjects provided by 6 global collaborators. Nearly every sample came with metadata listing a de-identified subject ID, COVID-19 status, age in years and sex. HLA class I and class II types, where available, came from metadata supplied by the sample provider rather than from assay-based typing.

TCRbeta CDR3 regions were amplified from genomic DNA using the immunoSEQ Assay, a bias-controlled multiplex PCR. From the authors' description of their analysis: The number of nucleated cells in each sample was estimated by amplification of reference gene primers within the assay. To quantify the absolute abundance of each unique TCRbeta CDR3 rearrangement, sequence reads were collapsed and filtered. For each sample, productive Simpson clonality was calculated by taking the square root of Simpson's diversity index across productive rearrangements. TCRdb holds this immuneACCESS table with in-frame rearrangements only. Some clones are missing; in checked studies, unresolved V genes explain under half, and the rest has no known cause. The DNA was the basis for D and trimming; V, J and clone size are from that table. In all, the sample holds roughly 290,000 clones, and about 85% of those were seen once. The biggest ten clones account for roughly 0.94% of the sample.

What the authors observed across the whole study: How much clinical and demographic metadata was included differed by source and by participant, and the metadata was provided uncurated.

At one collaborating source in Seattle, patients were enrolled during active infection and were followed longitudinally through the course of disease. The collaborating institutions used their own protocols to collect whole blood in K2EDTA tubes. For TCRbeta analysis, collaborators shipped samples in one of three forms: frozen whole blood, isolated PBMCs, or DNA extracted from either of those sample types. With regard to this clone: The antigen this receptor binds is unknown. There are no base qualities to consult, and no much larger clone falls within one base.

From a lookup of the germline V gene (reference sequence), CDR1 and CDR2 are LNHDA and SQIVND. From its cysteine to its phenylalanine, the CDR3 spans 16 amino acids. The sequence is cut down to CDR3 DNA, 48 bases in frame from base 1. Ends trimmed: V by 3 bases, J by 6 bases; bases unmatched to a gene: 10. This TCR came from a human donor with COVID-19, enrolled during active disease. The donor label of this sample is uncertain. The chain is assembled from TRBV19 and TRBJ2-4; 8 of the junction bases match TRBD1. Sequenced input: peripheral blood. CDR3 reads: CASSIWTGRTGNIQYF. The nucleotide sequence is TGTGCCAGTAGTATCTGGACAGGGCGAACGGGAAACATTCAGTACTTC.